Each of the 10 T cell receptor beta chains below was sequenced from the same sample in a study of CD8 T cells in ankylosing spondylitis. TCRdb re-derived calls from the 5' RACE reads in MiXCR, one entry per CDR3 protein. The sample contains 350,000 or so distinct CDR3 sequences, roughly 14% of which appear only once. The sequenced sample was blood, either unsorted or a sorted T cell fraction (not recorded which). Receptors originate from a male donor with ankylosing spondylitis or in good health (not recorded which).

The sample holds many counts of this clonotype. This sequence joins TRBV11-1 and TRBJ1-6, with D perhaps matching TRBD1 (5 bases). V lost 0 bases and J 10 bases, leaving 10 bases between the germline ends. Germline values: CDR1 SGHAT, CDR2 FQDESV (reference sequence). This CDR3 region has 14 residues. Here the CDR3 reads CASSLAGGYSPLHF. The CDR3 DNA follows: TGTGCCAGCAGCTTAGCGGGGGGATACTCACCCCTCCACTTT.

This clonotype was counted a few times. The rearrangement uses TRBV3-1 and TRBJ2-7, with TRBD2 matching 13 bases. The V gene's germline CDR1 is LGHDT and CDR2 YNNKEL (reference sequence). The CDR3 is 16 residues long. V dropped 4 bases and J dropped 3; count of bases not matched to a gene: 6. In DNA, the CDR3 is TGTGCCAGCAGCCGTAAACTAGCGGGAGGGTTCTACGAGCAGTACTTC. Translating it yields CASSRKLAGGFYEQYF.

There are a few counts of this clonotype. The chain combines TRBV20-1 with TRBJ2-7; D is ambiguous. The germline V gene encodes CDR1 DFQATT and CDR2 SNEGSKA (reference sequence). V lost 0 bases and J 1 base, leaving 16 bases between the germline ends. The CDR3 is 16 amino acids. For the CDR3, the DNA is TGCAGTGCTAGAGATCCATATTCCAGAGCATCCTACGAGCAGTACTTC. Protein sequence: CSARDPYSRASYEQYF.

This clonotype was seen only a few times. V gene TRBV20-1 combines with J gene TRBJ1-5; D is possibly TRBD1 (6 bases). The ends were cut back, 3 bases at V and 2 bases at J, with 11 bases in the middle. Germline CDR1 and CDR2: DFQATT and SNEGSKA (reference sequence). The CDR3 covers 14 residues. CDR3 residues: CSASQGSGNQPQHF. Written as DNA, the CDR3 is TGCAGTGCTAGTCAGGGGTCGGGCAATCAGCCCCAGCATTTT.

This clonotype was counted a few times. V usage is TRBV6-2 or TRBV6-3 and J usage is TRBJ2-1; TRBD2 matches 10 bases. Germline assignment: CDR1 MNHEY and CDR2 SVGEGT. V was pared by 9 bases and J by 9 bases, with 8 bases of the junction left unmatched. There are 13 residues in the CDR3. CDR3 region: CASERGGLIEQFF. CDR3 nucleotide sequence: TGTGCCAGTGAGCGGGGGGGCTTGATTGAGCAGTTCTTC.

The chain is built from TRBV5-1 and TRBJ2-7, with TRBD1 matching over 7 bases. This CDR3 has 15 residues. Germline V gives CDR1 SGHRS, CDR2 YFSETQ. V lost 3 bases and J lost 7; bases outside the gene matches: 13. The chain's CDR3 is CASSSYGQASREQYF. The CDR3 coding sequence is TGCGCCAGCAGCTCCTACGGACAGGCCTCACGGGAGCAGTACTTC.

The gene calls are TRBV3-1 and TRBJ1-2; D is unclear. This CDR3 is 15 amino acids long. Germline V gives CDR1 LGHDT, CDR2 YNNKEL (reference sequence). V was pared by 0 bases and J by 5 bases, with 13 bases between. The DNA for the CDR3 is TGTGCCAGCAGCCAAGATGCGTTGGTGGGTTATGGCTACACCTTC. Translation: CASSQDALVGYGYTF.

This chain joins TRBV6-6 and TRBJ2-7; D gene ambiguous. The CDR3 is 13 amino acids. Germline V gene lookup returns CDR1 MNHNY and CDR2 SVGAGI (reference sequence). Trimming cost V 8 bases and J 0 bases, with 11 bases left between them. The CDR3 bases are TGTGCCAGCCGGACGGCACGCTCCTACGAGCAGTACTTC. It translates to CASRTARSYEQYF.

The chain links TRBV27 to TRBJ1-2; D remains ambiguous. V was trimmed by 6 bases and J by 5 bases, leaving 10 bases between them. This CDR3 spans 12 amino acids. In germline, CDR1 is MNHEY, CDR2 SMNVEV (reference sequence). The CDR3 sequence is CASRGDPYGYTF. The DNA for the CDR3 is TGTGCCAGCAGGGGCGACCCTTATGGCTACACCTTC.

The rearrangement joins TRBV12-3 or TRBV12-4 to TRBJ2-7, with D perhaps matching TRBD1 (6 bases). This CDR3 is 14 amino acids long. The V gene lost 6 bases and the J gene lost 0 bases, with 12 bases spanning the gap. CDR3 bases: TGTGCCAGCAGCCCTTCAGGGGTCTCCTACGAGCAGTACTTC. This codes for CASSPSGVSYEQYF.